Listed here are 17 T cell receptor beta chains from one sample, sequenced in a study of shared clonotypes between healthy human individuals. Profiled with immunoSEQ multiplex PCR; TCRdb holds only in-frame clones, not every one. The sample lists a few million clones; 85% to 95% were seen once. The sequenced material came from naive CD4+ T cells from PBMCs. Subset reported: CD45RA+ positively selected. Receptors were obtained from a man between 18 and 29 years old in good health. Some clones in this sample may be carry-over from other donors' samples.

V is TRBV28 and J is TRBJ1-2, with a possible D match to TRBD1 (5 bases). The CDR3 has 14 residues. Germline V CDR1 and CDR2: MDHEN, SYDVKM. Trimming stripped 7 bases from V and 7 bases from J, with 19 bases between. The CDR3 sequence is CASNLGGDVRGYTF. As DNA, the CDR3 is TGTGCCAGCAACCTTGGGGGGGACGTGCGTGGCTACACCTTC.

The chain links TRBV6-6 to TRBJ1-5; maybe TRBD1 (6 bases). The ends were cut back, 2 bases at V and 4 bases at J, with 15 bases in the middle. This CDR3 is 16 amino acids long. Germline loops: CDR1 MNHNY, CDR2 SVGAGI (reference sequence). The CDR3 is CASSYAATGSNQPQHF. CDR3 nucleotide sequence: TGTGCCAGCAGTTACGCGGCCACAGGGAGTAATCAGCCCCAGCATTTT.

This chain uses TRBV5-4 with TRBJ2-2; 9 bases fit TRBD2. This CDR3 is built from 16 residues. Looked up from germline, CDR1 is SGHNT and CDR2 is YYREEE (reference sequence). With V trimmed by 0 bases and J by 5 bases, 5 bases remained unmatched. Written as DNA, the CDR3 is TGTGCCAGCAGCTTGGCCCTAGCGGGACGGACCGGGGAGCTGTTTTTT. Its translation is CASSLALAGRTGELFF. The full variable domain, completed using reference TRBV5-4 and TRBJ2-2, is ETGVTQSPTHLIKTRGQQVTLRCSSQSGHNTVSWYQQALGQGPQFIFQYYREEENGRGNFPPRFSGLQFPNYSSELNVNALELDDSALYLCASSLALAGRTGELFFGEGSRLTVL.

The rearrangement uses TRBV6-1 and TRBJ2-1, with TRBD1 as a possible D gene (6 bases). CDR3 length: 15 amino acids. V was pared by 3 bases and J by 1 base, with 10 bases between. Germline loops: CDR1 MNHNS, CDR2 SASEGT. CDR3 loop: CASSEGAWSYNEQFF. The CDR3, as DNA: TGTGCCAGCAGTGAGGGGGCCTGGTCCTACAATGAGCAGTTCTTC.

The chain has TRBV7-2 and TRBJ2-7; D unclear. Germline-derived CDR1 and CDR2 are SGHTA and FQGNSA. The CDR3 loop spans 13 amino acids. V shed 0 bases and J shed 5 bases, with 8 bases lying between them. The CDR3 loop is CASSLASVHEQYF. The CDR3 DNA reads TGTGCCAGCAGCTTAGCTTCAGTCCACGAGCAGTACTTC.

The rearrangement uses TRBV28 and TRBJ2-2, with D hard to call. Trimming left V 7 bases short and J 6 bases short, with 18 bases between. In germline, CDR1 is MDHEN, CDR2 SYDVKM. CDR3 size: 15 residues. As DNA, the CDR3 is TGTGCCAGCACTCCCCTCCCGGCAGCCCCCGGGGAGCTGTTTTTT. Amino acid sequence: CASTPLPAAPGELFF.

V and J are TRBV7-9 and TRBJ2-7, with D perhaps matching TRBD1 (5 bases). Looked up from germline, CDR1 is SEHNR and CDR2 is FQNEAQ (reference sequence). Deletions cut 6 bases from V and 9 bases from J, with 30 bases between. The CDR3 length is 17 residues. The CDR3 is CASSNDNLPARQTGQYF. In nucleotides, the CDR3 is TGTGCCAGCAGTAACGACAACCTTCCGGCTCGACAGACCGGGCAGTACTTC.

V is TRBV9 and J is TRBJ2-3; D is uncertain. The V gene lost 6 bases and the J gene lost 2 bases, with 13 bases spanning the gap. Germline V gene lookup returns CDR1 SGDLS and CDR2 YYNGEE. CDR3 length: 14 amino acids. CDR3 DNA: TGTGCCAGCAACCCTGGGCGGTACACAGATACGCAGTATTTT. This sequence encodes CASNPGRYTDTQYF. Full variable domain (remainder filled in from reference TRBV9 and TRBJ2-3): DSGVTQTPKHLITATGQRVTLRCSPRSGDLSVYWYQQSLDQGLQFLIQYYNGEERAKGNILERFSAQQFPDLHSELNLSSLELGDSALYFCASNPGRYTDTQYFGPGTRLTVL.

The chain uses TRBV6-1 and TRBJ2-7; TRBD2 aligns across 8 bases. The CDR3 covers 15 residues. The trim removed 7 bases at V and 4 bases at J, leaving 12 bases unmatched. Germline V gene sequence: CDR1 MNHNS, CDR2 SASEGT. In DNA, the CDR3 is TGTGCCAGCACACTACTAGCGGCGAGCATTTACGAGCAGTACTTC. Translation: CASTLLAASIYEQYF.

The gene calls are TRBV19 and TRBJ1-5; D is ambiguous. Germline lookup yields CDR1 LNHDA and CDR2 SQIVND (reference sequence). V lost 6 bases and J 0 bases, leaving 9 bases between the germline ends. The CDR3 totals 14 residues. CDR3 protein: CASRRNLSNQPQHF. In nucleotides, the CDR3 is TGTGCCAGTAGACGGAACCTTAGCAATCAGCCCCAGCATTTT.

This chain connects TRBV5-1 to TRBJ2-3; possible D gene TRBD1, 5 bases. From germline, CDR1 is SGHRS and CDR2 YFSETQ. CDR3 size: 15 residues. V dropped 6 bases and J dropped 2 bases, with 16 bases sitting between them. CDR3 in DNA: TGCGCCAGCACCCTTGGGGCTACAGTCACAGATACGCAGTATTTT. It translates to CASTLGATVTDTQYF.

The chain is built from TRBV5-8 and TRBJ2-7, with 8 nucleotides matching TRBD1. Germline V gene sequence: CDR1 SGHTS, CDR2 YDEGEE. The junction had 9 bases not matched to a gene; V was cut back by 0 bases and J by 4 bases. The CDR3 spans 16 residues. The CDR3 here is CASSLAQGAPRYEQYF. CDR3 DNA: TGTGCCAGCAGCTTGGCCCAGGGGGCGCCCCGGTACGAGCAGTACTTC.

The genes are TRBV7-2 and TRBJ2-1; 9 bases line up with TRBD1. Trimming took 7 bases from V and 9 from J; bases not matched to a gene: 10. CDR3 size: 14 residues. CDR1 SGHTA and CDR2 FQGNSA come from the germline V gene. The CDR3 spells CASTARTGATEQFF. Written as DNA, the CDR3 is TGTGCCAGCACCGCCCGGACAGGGGCTACTGAGCAGTTCTTC.

This chain connects TRBV27 to TRBJ2-2; D gene unclear. Germline V gene lookup returns CDR1 MNHEY and CDR2 SMNVEV (reference sequence). V was shortened by 3 bases and J by 1 base, with 12 bases between the two germline ends. The CDR3 loop spans 16 amino acids. The CDR3 DNA is TGTGCCAGCAGTTTCCAACAGAGCTGGAACACCGGGGAGCTGTTTTTT. Its protein product is CASSFQQSWNTGELFF.

The rearrangement uses TRBV5-1 and TRBJ2-3, with 11 bases identical to TRBD2. The CDR3 loop spans 15 amino acids. From germline, CDR1 is SGHRS and CDR2 YFSETQ. With 6 bases clipped from V and 7 bases from J, the junction kept 10 bases outside the gene matches. CDR3 sequence (DNA): TGCGCCAGCAAGGTACTAGCGGGAGTAGGATATACGCAGTATTTT. This gives the protein CASKVLAGVGYTQYF.

V and J are TRBV4-2 and TRBJ2-7; D may be TRBD1 or TRBD2 (6 bases each). The CDR3 totals 15 residues. CDR1 and CDR2 from the germline V gene are LGHNA and YNFKEQ. V dropped 4 bases and J dropped 5 bases, with 18 bases sitting between them. The chain's CDR3 is CASSPKGGRENEQYF. In DNA, the CDR3 is TGTGCCAGCAGCCCCAAGGGGGGAAGGGAAAACGAGCAGTACTTC.

The V and J genes are TRBV19 and TRBJ1-5; no clear D. The CDR3 loop spans 16 amino acids. Germline V CDR1 and CDR2: LNHDA, SQIVND (reference sequence). V was pared by 3 bases and J by 2 bases, with 14 bases between. CDR3 sequence: CASSIFRWSGNQPQHF. The CDR3 DNA reads TGTGCCAGTAGTATCTTCCGCTGGTCTGGCAATCAGCCCCAGCATTTT.